This T cell receptor (beta chain) was retrieved from a study of blood T cell repertoires in COVID-19. The overall study: Sources were T cells, B-cell-depleted T cells, or PBMCs; the material itself was cDNA or gDNA.

The CDR3 has 13 residues. Germline CDR1 is SNHLY and CDR2 is FYNNEI. Trimming stripped 5 bases from V and 6 bases from J, with 13 bases between. Original data processing: Reference gene primer amplification gave estimated nucleated cell counts. Sequencing used immunoSEQ multiplex PCR; TCRdb keeps in-frame clones, though not all of them. That table gives V, J and clone size, and the DNA gave D and trimming. Among 650,000 to 800,000 clones listed, 90% were seen once. Sequenced: peripheral blood. The source of this sequence is a woman in her late teens or twenties with acute or convalescent COVID-19. The genes are TRBV2 and TRBJ1-1, with D perhaps matching TRBD1 (5 bases). The CDR3 DNA reads TGTGCCAGCAGTTTGCGGGGACGACCTGAAGCTTTCTTT. Protein sequence: CASSLRGRPEAFF.